This T cell receptor (beta chain) was profiled in a study of identifying expanded T cells in peripheral blood. General study results and limits: Technical replicates showed approximately 1.2 changed clones; approximately 2 weeks about 16.4; four weeks 19.

Assay: immunoSEQ multiplex PCR; the TCRdb copy retains only in-frame clones and omits some. Of approximately 100,000 clones listed, approximately 88% are singletons. The CDR3 spans 16 residues. With 4 bases removed from V and 3 bases from J, the gap between germline ends came to 18 bases. Germline V gene data show CDR1 as LNHDA and CDR2 as SQIVND (reference sequence). Details on this clone: Antigen unknown.

Sequencing was carried out using blood. V usage is TRBV19 and J usage is TRBJ2-5; D unclear. The source is a person between 18 and 75 years old in good health. The CDR3 nucleotides are TGTGCCAGTAGTAACCGCTACCCCGACGGAGAAGAGACCCAGTACTTC. Translation: CASSNRYPDGEETQYF.